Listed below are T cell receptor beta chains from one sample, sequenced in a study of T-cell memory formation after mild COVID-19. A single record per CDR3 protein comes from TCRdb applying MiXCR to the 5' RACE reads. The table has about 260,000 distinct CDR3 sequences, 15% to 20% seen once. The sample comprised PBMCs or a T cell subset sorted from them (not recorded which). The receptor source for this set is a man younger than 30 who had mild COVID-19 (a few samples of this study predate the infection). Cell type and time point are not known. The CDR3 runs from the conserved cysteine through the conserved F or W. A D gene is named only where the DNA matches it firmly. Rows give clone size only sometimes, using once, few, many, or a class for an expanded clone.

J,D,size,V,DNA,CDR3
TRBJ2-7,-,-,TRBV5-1,TGCGCCAGCAGCCCCACGGCAGCGACCTACGAGCAGTACTTC,CASSPTAATYEQYF
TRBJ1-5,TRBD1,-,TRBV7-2,TGTGCCAGCAGCAAACAGGGGTTGGGGCAGCCCCAGCATTTT,CASSKQGLGQPQHF
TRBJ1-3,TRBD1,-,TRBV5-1,TGCGCCAGCAGCTCCCGACAGGGCCTTAGCTCTGGAAACACCATATATTTT,CASSSRQGLSSGNTIYF
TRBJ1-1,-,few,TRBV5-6,TGTGCCAGCAGCGTAGGGGACCCGAACACTGAAGCTTTCTTT,CASSVGDPNTEAFF
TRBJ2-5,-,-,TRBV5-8,TGTGCCAGCAGCTTGGTGTCAGGAATGAAGACCCAGTACTTC,CASSLVSGMKTQYF
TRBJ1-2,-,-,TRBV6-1,TGTGCCAGCAAAACAGGAGACTATGGCTACACCTTC,CASKTGDYGYTF
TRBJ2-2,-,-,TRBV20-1,TGCAGTGCTAGACGACGGGGCCTCACCGGGGAGCTGTTTTTT,CSARRRGLTGELFF
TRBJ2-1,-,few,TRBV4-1,TGCGCCAGCAGGGGAAGGAGCAGGGAGCAGTTCTTC,CASRGRSREQFF
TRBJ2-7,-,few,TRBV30,TGTGCCTGGAGAGTAAGGGCTTGGGGAGAGCAGTACTTC,CAWRVRAWGEQYF
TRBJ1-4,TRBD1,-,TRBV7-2,TGTGCCAGCAGCTCACCGGGACAGGGGAATGAAAAACTGTTTTTT,CASSSPGQGNEKLFF
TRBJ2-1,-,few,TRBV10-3,TGTGCCATCAGTGAGCCCCCAATCAGGGGATGGTCCTACAATGAGCAGTTCTTC,CAISEPPIRGWSYNEQFF
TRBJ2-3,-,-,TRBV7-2,TGTGCCAGCAGCCGCCCGTACCCAGATACGCAGTATTTT,CASSRPYPDTQYF
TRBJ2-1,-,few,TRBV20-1,TGCAGTGCTAGACCCGGACCAACCAATGAGCAGTTCTTC,CSARPGPTNEQFF
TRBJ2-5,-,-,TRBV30,TGTGCCTGGAGTCCGGCCTTCCAAGAGACCCAGTACTTC,CAWSPAFQETQYF
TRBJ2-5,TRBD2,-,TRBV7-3,TGTGCCAGCAGGCGGTCTGCGGGGGAAGAGACCCAGTACTTC,CASRRSAGEETQYF
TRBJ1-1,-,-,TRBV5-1,TGCGCCAGCACTGATCGGCAGGGGATGAACACTGAAGCTTTCTTT,CASTDRQGMNTEAFF
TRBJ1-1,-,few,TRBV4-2,TGTGCCAGCAGCCAAGATGTGGCAGGGTACACTGAAGCTTTCTTT,CASSQDVAGYTEAFF
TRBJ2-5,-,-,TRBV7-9,TGTGCCAGCAGCCCGCCCCTGACGACTCGGGAGACCCAGTACTTC,CASSPPLTTRETQYF
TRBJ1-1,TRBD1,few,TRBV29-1,TGCAGCGTGACGCCGGGACAGGCGAACACTGAAGCTTTCTTT,CSVTPGQANTEAFF
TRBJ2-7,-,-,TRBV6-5,TGTGCCAGCAGTTACTCGAATATAGGGACCTACGAGCAGTACTTC,CASSYSNIGTYEQYF
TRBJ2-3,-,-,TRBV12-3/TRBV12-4,TGTGCCAGCAGTTTAACATCGGATACGCAGTATTTT,CASSLTSDTQYF
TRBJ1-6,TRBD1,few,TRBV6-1,TGTGCCAGCAGGACAGGGTTCGAGGCACCCCTCCACTTT,CASRTGFEAPLHF
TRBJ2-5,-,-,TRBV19,TGTGCCAGTACCAGGGAAGAGACCCAGTACTTC,CASTREETQYF
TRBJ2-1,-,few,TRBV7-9,TGTGCCAGCAGCTTAGTTTCCGTCATCAATGAGCAGTTCTTC,CASSLVSVINEQFF
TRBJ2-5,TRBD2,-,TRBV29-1,TGCAGCGTTCATCTAGCGGGGGCTCAAGAGACCCAGTACTTC,CSVHLAGAQETQYF
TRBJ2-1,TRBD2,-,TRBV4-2,TGTGCCAGCAGCCAAGTCCGGACTAGCGGGAACTACAATGAGCAGTTCTTC,CASSQVRTSGNYNEQFF
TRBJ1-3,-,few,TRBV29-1,TGCAGCGTTGCCCGGACGGAAGGAAACACCATATATTTT,CSVARTEGNTIYF
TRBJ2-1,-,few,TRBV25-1,TGTGCCAGCACCCGGGACACGTCCTACAATGAGCAGTTCTTC,CASTRDTSYNEQFF
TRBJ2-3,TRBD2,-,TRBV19,TGTGCCAGTAGTATCCGGGACTACCTCACAGATACGCAGTATTTT,CASSIRDYLTDTQYF
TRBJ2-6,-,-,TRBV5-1,TGCGCCAGCAGCTCCACAGGCTACTCTGGGGCCAACGTCCTGACTTTC,CASSSTGYSGANVLTF
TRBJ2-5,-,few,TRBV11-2,TGTGCCAGCAGCCGGGGAGTAGTCGAGACCCAGTACTTC,CASSRGVVETQYF
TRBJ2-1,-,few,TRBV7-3,TGTGCCAGCAGCCTCCAGGGGCAGGGAAAACTTTCCAATGAGCAGTTCTTC,CASSLQGQGKLSNEQFF
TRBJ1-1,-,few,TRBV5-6,TGTGCCAGCAGCTTGCGCGGACGGGTGATGAACACTGAAGCTTTCTTT,CASSLRGRVMNTEAFF
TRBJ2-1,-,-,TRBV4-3,TGCGCCAGCAGCCAAGATGTACTAGCAAATGAGCAGTTCTTC,CASSQDVLANEQFF
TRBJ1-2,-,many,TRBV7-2,TGTGCCAGCAGCTTACGGGACACAAACTATGGCTACACCTTC,CASSLRDTNYGYTF
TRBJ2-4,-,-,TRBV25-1,TGTGCCAGCAGTGTAGGTGGGGAGGATCAGTACTTC,CASSVGGEDQYF
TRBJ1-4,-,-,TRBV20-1,TGCAGTGCTGGGCACGGGCGCCGAGGTGAAAAACTGTTTTTT,CSAGHGRRGEKLFF
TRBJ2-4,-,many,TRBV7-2,TGTGCCAGCAGCCCCCCGGGGGCCGGGGCCAAAAACATTCAGTACTTC,CASSPPGAGAKNIQYF
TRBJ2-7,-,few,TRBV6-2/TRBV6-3,TGTGCCAGCAGTTACTCGATAACAGGGAGAGGCGAGCAGTACTTC,CASSYSITGRGEQYF
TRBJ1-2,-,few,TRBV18,TGTGCCAGCTCACCAGGACCGATCTATGGCTACACCTTC,CASSPGPIYGYTF
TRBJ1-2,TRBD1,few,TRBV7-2,TGTGCCAGCAGCTTAGGGGGACAGTATGGCTACACCTTC,CASSLGGQYGYTF
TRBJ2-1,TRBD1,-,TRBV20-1,TGCAGTGCTAGGTGGGGACAGGATAGGGAGCAGTTCTTC,CSARWGQDREQFF
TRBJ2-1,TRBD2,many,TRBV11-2,TGTGCCAGCAGCTTCGGACTAGCGGACTACAATGAGCAGTTCTTC,CASSFGLADYNEQFF
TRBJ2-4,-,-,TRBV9,TGTGCCAGCAGCGCCACAGCGGTTGGCAAAAACATTCAGTACTTC,CASSATAVGKNIQYF
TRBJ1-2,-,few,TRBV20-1,TGCAGTGCTCCCGGAGACTATGGCTACACCTTC,CSAPGDYGYTF
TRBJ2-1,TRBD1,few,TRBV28,TGTGCCAGCAGTTTCCTCCGGGACAGGGGCTCCTACAATGAGCAGTTCTTC,CASSFLRDRGSYNEQFF
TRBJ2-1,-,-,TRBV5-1,TGCGCCAGCAGCTTGGTATCAGGGACCGATGAGCAGTTCTTC,CASSLVSGTDEQFF